Below, 27 T cell receptor beta chains from the same sample are listed, as sequenced in a study of breast tumors, draining lymph nodes, adjacent tissues. TCRdb reanalysed the multiplex PCR reads using MiXCR and keeps one entry per CDR3 protein. The sample lists 140,000 to 150,000 distinct CDR3 sequences; 30% to 35% were seen once. Breast cancer patients provided tissue from their axillary draining lymph nodes. The sequenced material came from axillary lymph node tissue. The receptors here all came from a female donor with breast cancer. Some clones in this sample may be carry-over from other donors' samples.

This clonotype was recorded at least ten times. This chain uses TRBV6-2 or TRBV6-3 with TRBJ1-5, with TRBD1 as a possible D gene (6 bases). The CDR3 length is 13 residues. The germline gives CDR1 MNHEY, CDR2 SVGEGT. With 0 bases removed from V and 7 bases from J, the gap between germline ends came to 7 bases. This CDR3 reads CASSYSRGQPQHF. DNA for the CDR3: TGTGCCAGCAGTTACTCGAGGGGGCAGCCCCAGCATTTT.

This clonotype came up many times. The chain employs TRBV20-1 and TRBJ2-1, with TRBD1 matching 11 bases. CDR1 is DFQATT, CDR2 SNEGSKA, per germline (reference sequence). This CDR3 region has 14 residues. V shed 6 bases and J 3 bases; nucleotides not matched to a gene: 4. The CDR3 sequence is CSAKGQGGYNEQFF. CDR3 sequence (DNA): TGCAGTGCCAAGGGACAGGGGGGCTACAATGAGCAGTTCTTC.

This clonotype was observed many times. V is TRBV3-1 and J is TRBJ1-2; D is possibly TRBD1 (6 bases). V was shortened by 4 bases and J by 8 bases, with 14 bases between the two germline ends. This CDR3 spans 13 amino acids. Germline-derived CDR1 and CDR2 are LGHDT and YNNKEL (reference sequence). This CDR3 reads CASSPLPQGGYTF. DNA for the CDR3: TGTGCCAGCAGCCCCCTCCCACAGGGCGGCTACACCTTC.

The sample holds many counts of this clonotype. The chain employs TRBV2 and TRBJ1-2; 8 bases line up with TRBD1. V dropped 4 bases and J dropped 1; count of bases not matched to a gene: 5. This CDR3 has 15 amino acids. The germline V gene encodes CDR1 SNHLY and CDR2 FYNNEI. The CDR3 protein is CASSGTGGNNYGYTF. For the CDR3, the DNA is TGTGCCAGCAGTGGTACAGGGGGTAATAACTATGGCTACACCTTC. The full variable domain, in which reference TRBV2 and TRBJ1-2 provide the parts outside the CDR3, is EPEVTQTPSHQVTQMGQEVILRCVPISNHLYFYWYRQILGQKVEFLVSFYNNEISEKSEIFDDQFSVERPDGSNFTLKIRSTKLEDSAMYFCASSGTGGNNYGYTFGSGTRLTVV.

This clonotype occurred many times. This sequence joins TRBV19 and TRBJ1-4; 9 bases fit TRBD1. Germline V gene data show CDR1 as LNHDA and CDR2 as SQIVND (reference sequence). The junction had 7 bases not matched to a gene; V was cut back by 5 bases and J by 3 bases. The CDR3 covers 16 residues. DNA for the CDR3: TGTGCCAGTAGTCCCGGGACAGGGTGGCCTAATGAAAAACTGTTTTTT. It encodes CASSPGTGWPNEKLFF.

This clonotype was picked up a small number of times. Since a much larger clone is just one base distant, this may be a read error. The chain combines TRBV20-1 with TRBJ2-1; D remains ambiguous. The CDR3 is 14 amino acids. CDR1 DFQATT and CDR2 SNEGSKA come from the germline V gene (reference sequence). CDR3 coding DNA: TGCAGTGCTGGAGATGTTAGTACCGTCAATGAGCAGTTCTTC. Translation gives CSAGDVSTVNEQFF.

The chain links TRBV20-1 to TRBJ1-1; D may be TRBD1 (6 bases). Trimming shortened V by 3 bases and J by 0 bases, and 17 bases separated the two germline ends. The germline V gene encodes CDR1 DFQATT and CDR2 SNEGSKA (reference sequence). The CDR3 length is 16 residues. The CDR3 region is CSASGQGRNMNTEAFF. CDR3 DNA: TGCAGTGCTAGTGGTCAGGGGCGGAATATGAACACTGAAGCTTTCTTT.

Many counts were recorded for this clonotype. The chain recombines TRBV7-6 with TRBJ2-3; D is uncertain. In germline, CDR1 is SGHVS, CDR2 FNYEAQ. The V and J ends lost 2 bases and 4 bases respectively, with 10 bases between them. The CDR3 sequence is 14 residues long. DNA of the CDR3: TGTGCCAGCAGCTTACTTAAGGGCCCAGATACGCAGTATTTT. The encoded protein is CASSLLKGPDTQYF.

In this sample, this clonotype turned up many times. The V gene is TRBV18, the J gene TRBJ2-1; 8 bases map to TRBD2. Trimming removed 3 bases from V and 5 bases from J; junction bases left unmatched: 6. Germline-derived CDR1 and CDR2 are KGHSH and LQKENI. This CDR3 comprises 15 residues. Written as DNA, the CDR3 is TGTGCCAGCTCACCTACGGGGGGGTTCGACAATGAGCAGTTCTTC. Translation: CASSPTGGFDNEQFF.

This clonotype has ten or more counts. V gene TRBV3-1 combines with J gene TRBJ1-2, with unresolved D. V was trimmed by 2 bases and J by 2 bases, leaving 9 bases between them. CDR3 length equals 14 residues. Germline V lookup: CDR1 LGHDT, CDR2 YNNKEL (reference sequence). CDR3 region: CASSQNGINYGYTF. Written as DNA, the CDR3 is TGTGCCAGCAGCCAAAACGGGATAAACTATGGCTACACCTTC.

This clonotype was detected many times. J is TRBJ2-1 and V is TRBV12-3 or TRBV12-4; 7 bases agree with TRBD2. The CDR3 has 13 residues. V lost 9 bases and J lost 4; bases outside the gene matches: 6. CDR3 DNA: TGTGCCAGTGAGAGGCGGGAGTACAATGAGCAGTTCTTC. As protein: CASERREYNEQFF.

At least ten counts were recorded for this clonotype. The rearrangement links TRBV6-1 to TRBJ2-7; TRBD1 agrees at 8 bases. J was trimmed by 5 bases and V by 6 bases; bases with no gene match: 3. The CDR3 covers 12 residues. Germline CDR1 reads MNHNS; CDR2 reads SASEGT. This CDR3 reads CASSLDRDEQYV. CDR3 DNA sequence: TGTGCCAGCAGCCTGGACAGGGACGAGCAGTACGTC.

This clonotype showed up many times. The J gene is TRBJ1-6, the V gene TRBV7-6, with D possibly TRBD1 on 6 matching bases. The CDR3 covers 15 residues. Trimming removed 5 bases at V and 2 bases at J, with 10 bases between. The germline CDR1 and CDR2 sequences are SGHVS and FNYEAQ. The CDR3 DNA sequence: TGTGCCAGCAGCCCACAGGGACCCTATAATTCACCCCTCCACTTT. Amino acids: CASSPQGPYNSPLHF.

The chain couples TRBV7-2 to TRBJ1-2, with a possible D match to TRBD1 (6 bases). Trimming removed 5 bases from V and 4 bases from J, with 17 bases in between. Germline values: CDR1 SGHTA, CDR2 FQGNSA. The CDR3 covers 15 residues. CDR3 sequence: CASSPGGGIGYGYTF. In DNA, the CDR3 is TGTGCCAGCAGCCCCGGGGGCGGGATCGGCTATGGCTACACCTTC.

This chain links TRBV9 with TRBJ1-1; 7 positions match TRBD1. Germline CDR1 is SGDLS and CDR2 is YYNGEE. Losses at the gene ends were 4 bases for V and 6 bases for J; bases not matched to a gene: 9. The length of the CDR3 is 14 residues. DNA for the CDR3: TGTGCCAGCAGCCCGCAGACAGGGAGTGCTGAAGCTTTCTTT. It codes for CASSPQTGSAEAFF.

The chain employs TRBV6-1 and TRBJ1-2; D perhaps matches TRBD1 (6 bases). CDR1 is MNHNS and CDR2 is SASEGT in the germline V gene. The CDR3 runs 13 residues. V lost 5 bases, J lost 7 bases, and 14 bases lay in between. CDR3 sequence reads: CASSFGQGSGYTF. The CDR3 region has the DNA TGTGCCAGCAGTTTTGGGCAGGGGTCTGGCTACACCTTC.

This clonotype was seen many times. The V gene is TRBV20-1, the J gene TRBJ2-7; a possible D gene is TRBD2 (6 bases). The V gene lost 5 bases and the J gene lost 2 bases, with 16 bases spanning the gap. CDR3 length equals 14 residues. The germline CDR1 and CDR2 sequences are DFQATT and SNEGSKA (reference sequence). CDR3 in DNA: TGCAGTGCTGCGGGACCACGGTGGGCCTACGAGCAGTACTTC. It encodes CSAAGPRWAYEQYF.

This clonotype was counted many times. This chain joins TRBV6-5 and TRBJ1-5; D is possibly TRBD1 (6 bases). The CDR3 has 13 amino acids. Germline values: CDR1 MNHEY, CDR2 SVGAGI. Trimming cost V 4 bases and J 6 bases, with 10 bases left between them. The DNA of the CDR3 is TGTGCCAGCAGTTCAACAGGGTCTCAGCCCCAGCATTTT. Protein: CASSSTGSQPQHF.

A remark on this clonotype: This may come from a read error, since a much larger clone is one base off. For the CDR3, the DNA is TGTGCCAGCAAAGGCTCGGACGCTCTGCCCCAGCATTTT. The encoded protein is CASKGSDALPQHF. V gene TRBV6-1 combines with J gene TRBJ1-5; D unclear. This CDR3 comprises 13 residues. Germline V CDR1 and CDR2: MNHNS, SASEGT. Trimming took off 7 bases at V and 9 bases at J, with 16 bases between the two ends.

The chain combines TRBV7-3 with TRBJ1-1, with 9 bases lining up with TRBD1. Germline V CDR1 and CDR2: SGHTA, FQGTGA. V lost 5 bases and J lost 5; bases outside the gene matches: 9. The length of the CDR3 is 15 residues. The CDR3 protein is CASSRGGTGRTEAFF. The CDR3 coding sequence is TGTGCCAGCAGCCGGGGGGGGACAGGGAGGACTGAAGCTTTCTTT. The entire variable domain, with the rest obtained from reference TRBV7-3 and TRBJ1-1, is as follows: GAGVSQTPSNKVTEKGKYVELRCDPISGHTALYWYRQSLGQGPEFLIYFQGTGAADDSGLPNDRFFAVRPEGSVSTLKIQRTERGDSAVYLCASSRGGTGRTEAFFGQGTRLTVV.

This clonotype has a count of ten or more. The CDR3 loop is CASMSGAINTGELFF. CDR3 nucleotides: TGTGCCAGTATGAGTGGTGCCATTAACACCGGGGAGCTGTTTTTT. The chain employs TRBV19 and TRBJ2-2, with D unresolved. Trimming left V 7 bases short and J 2 bases short, with 14 bases between. CDR1 is LNHDA, CDR2 SQIVND, per germline (reference sequence). CDR3 length: 15 amino acids.

This clonotype showed up many times. The gene calls are TRBV20-1 and TRBJ2-7; D might be TRBD1 or TRBD2, each matching 5 bases. The CDR3 loop spans 13 amino acids. Germline CDR1 DFQATT, CDR2 SNEGSKA (reference sequence). Deletions cut 6 bases from V and 2 bases from J, with 14 bases between. The CDR3 is CSASGTGPYEQYV. The CDR3 coding sequence is TGCAGTGCGAGTGGGACCGGGCCCTACGAGCAGTACGTC.

Turning to this clonotype: This could be a read error, since a much larger clone is one nucleotide away. The missing conserved phenylalanine or tryptophan at the end of this CDR3 makes a read error likely. The chain employs TRBV4-2 and TRBJ2-5, with TRBD2 matching over 13 bases. Germline V lookup: CDR1 LGHNA, CDR2 YNFKEQ. The CDR3 is 16 amino acids. J lost 2 bases, V lost 7 bases, and 7 bases had no gene match. The DNA for the CDR3 is TGTGCCAGCAACCGGACTAGCGGGGGAAATCAAGAGACCCAGTACTTG. Translating it yields CASNRTSGGNQETQYL.

This clonotype was observed many times. The rearrangement joins TRBV11-2 to TRBJ2-7; 8 bases fit TRBD1. Germline trimming cut 4 bases from V and 4 bases from J; bases unmatched to any gene: 9. There are 15 residues in the CDR3. Germline CDR1 reads SGHAT; CDR2 reads FQNNGV. CDR3 residues: CASSSPGQALYEQYF. CDR3 DNA: TGTGCCAGCAGCTCGCCGGGACAGGCCCTGTACGAGCAGTACTTC.

This clonotype occurred many times. The chain's CDR3 is CATTRGGAGSNQPQHF. In DNA form, the CDR3 reads TGTGCCACCACCAGGGGGGGGGCCGGTAGCAATCAGCCCCAGCATTTT. The rearrangement joins TRBV7-8 to TRBJ1-5; TRBD1 matches 7 bases. Germline V gene lookup returns CDR1 SGHVS and CDR2 FQNEAQ. CDR3 size: 16 residues. The V segment lost 10 bases and the J segment 0 bases; nucleotides outside the gene matches: 12.

This clonotype appeared many times. The chain is built from TRBV4-1 and TRBJ1-5; D gene ambiguous. V was cut by 0 bases and J by 0 bases, with 15 bases left in between. The CDR3 spans 18 residues. Germline V gene data show CDR1 as MGHRA and CDR2 as YSYEKL. The CDR3 DNA follows: TGCGCCAGCAGCCAAGAATGGGCAGGCGTTTATAGCAATCAGCCCCAGCATTTT. This encodes CASSQEWAGVYSNQPQHF.

This clonotype was found many times. The rearrangement links TRBV12-3 or TRBV12-4 to TRBJ1-2, with a possible D match to TRBD1 (5 bases). V shed 3 bases and J shed 7 bases, with 12 bases lying between them. The CDR3 has 13 amino acids. The CDR3 DNA reads TGTGCCAGCAGTTTCCCAACGGGGGGTGGCTACACCTTC. Translated: CASSFPTGGGYTF.